This paragraph reports one TCR beta chain. What it recognizes is unknown. Germline CDR1 is LNHDA and CDR2 is SQIVND (reference sequence). V was trimmed by 6 bases and J by 5 bases, leaving 16 bases between them. There are 14 residues in the CDR3. The data belong to a study of cytomegalovirus exposure and HLA in healthy donors. Study-level findings and limits: The study listed under 200 cytomegalovirus-associated TCR beta chains. It was confirmed in vitro that a few of the CMV-associated chains were specific for CMV antigens.

Measured with immunoSEQ multiplex PCR; TCRdb has only the in-frame clones, and not every one. The data hold about 110,000 clones, with over 75% observed a single time. Sequencing was carried out using PBMCs. This chain joins TRBV19 and TRBJ1-1; D unclear. The source is a woman younger than 35 in good health and CMV-seronegative. CDR3 sequence (DNA): TGTGCCAGTAGCACAACCGGGGTAGGGACTGAAGCTTTCTTT. Translation: CASSTTGVGTEAFF.